Here is one TCR beta chain with its context. Its matching antigen is unknown. The assay was immunoSEQ multiplex PCR, and TCRdb's table has in-frame clones only and misses some. The sample gives 130,000 to 150,000 clones, just over 90% of which show up once; roughly 2.9% is in the top ten. The sample comes from a study of T cell responses to AZD1222 COVID-19 vaccine. Findings and limits, study-wide: The donors showed a predominance of white British ancestry and of females, with possible underestimation of clonal diversity. Spike-specific TCR breadth and depth were elevated following two AZD1222 doses.

The germline V gene has CDR1 SQVTM and CDR2 ANQGSEA. The CDR3 totals 10 residues. V lost 6 bases, J lost 10 bases, and 10 bases lay in between. The input for sequencing was peripheral blood, taken on day 0 of MenACWY control vaccination. V and J are TRBV29-1 and TRBJ2-1, with D possibly matching TRBD1 (5 bases). This TCR was sampled from an adult in good health. The CDR3, as DNA: TGCAGCGTACAGGTTAAGGAGCAGTTCTTC. It is translated as CSVQVKEQFF.